This entry concerns a single T cell receptor beta chain. The antigen is not known. This entry is derived from a study of cytomegalovirus exposure and HLA in healthy donors. Whole-study results and caveats: The authors judged a highly shared variant cluster likely a sequencing artifact.

With 60 Vbeta and 13 Jbeta primers, the PCR was carried out. Profiling relied on immunoSEQ multiplex PCR, and the TCRdb table lists in-frame clones only, not all of them. The sample records 95,000 to 110,000 clones, approximately 73% being singletons. The CDR3 contains 15 residues. Between the trimmed V and J ends, which lost 7 bases and 0 bases, there was a span of 12 bases. Germline assignment: CDR1 SNHLY and CDR2 FYNNEI. The sequence derives from a man aged 25 to 45 in good health and CMV-seronegative. Sequenced material: PBMCs. The V and J genes are TRBV2 and TRBJ2-2; D uncertain. In DNA form, the CDR3 reads TGTGCCAGCAAGCTGGGCCCCGCGAACACCGGGGAGCTGTTTTTT. Protein product: CASKLGPANTGELFF.